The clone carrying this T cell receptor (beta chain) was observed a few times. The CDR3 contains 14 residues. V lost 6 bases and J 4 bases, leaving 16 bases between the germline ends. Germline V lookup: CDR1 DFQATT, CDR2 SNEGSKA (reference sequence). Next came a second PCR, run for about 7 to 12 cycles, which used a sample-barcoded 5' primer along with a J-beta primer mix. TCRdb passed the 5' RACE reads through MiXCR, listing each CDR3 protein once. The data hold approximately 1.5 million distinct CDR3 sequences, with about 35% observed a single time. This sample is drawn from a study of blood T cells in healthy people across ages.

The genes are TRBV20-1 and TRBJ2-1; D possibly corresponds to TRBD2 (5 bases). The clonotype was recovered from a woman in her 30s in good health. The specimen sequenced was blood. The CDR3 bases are TGCAGTGCGAAGATCCTAGCAGATTACAATGAGCAGTTCTTC. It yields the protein CSAKILADYNEQFF.